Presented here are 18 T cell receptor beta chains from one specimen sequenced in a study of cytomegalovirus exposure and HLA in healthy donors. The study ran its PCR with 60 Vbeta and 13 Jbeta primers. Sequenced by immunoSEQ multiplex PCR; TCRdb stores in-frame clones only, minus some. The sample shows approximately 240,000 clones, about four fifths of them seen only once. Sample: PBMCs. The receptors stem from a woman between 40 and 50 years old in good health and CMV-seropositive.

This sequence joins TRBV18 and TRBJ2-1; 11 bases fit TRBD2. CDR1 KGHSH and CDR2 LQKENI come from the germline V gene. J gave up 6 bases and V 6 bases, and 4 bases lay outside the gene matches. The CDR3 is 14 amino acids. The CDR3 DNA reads TGTGCCAGCTCTAAGACTAGCGGGGTCAATGAGCAGTTCTTC. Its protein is CASSKTSGVNEQFF.

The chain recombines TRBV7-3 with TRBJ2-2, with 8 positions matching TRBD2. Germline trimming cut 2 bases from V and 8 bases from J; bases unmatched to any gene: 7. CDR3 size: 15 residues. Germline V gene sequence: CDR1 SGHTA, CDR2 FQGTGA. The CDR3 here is CASSLVGLAEGELFF. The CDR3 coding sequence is TGTGCCAGCAGCTTAGTAGGACTAGCAGAAGGGGAGCTGTTTTTT. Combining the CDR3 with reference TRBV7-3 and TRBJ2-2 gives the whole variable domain GAGVSQTPSNKVTEKGKYVELRCDPISGHTALYWYRQSLGQGPEFLIYFQGTGAADDSGLPNDRFFAVRPEGSVSTLKIQRTERGDSAVYLCASSLVGLAEGELFFGEGSRLTVL.

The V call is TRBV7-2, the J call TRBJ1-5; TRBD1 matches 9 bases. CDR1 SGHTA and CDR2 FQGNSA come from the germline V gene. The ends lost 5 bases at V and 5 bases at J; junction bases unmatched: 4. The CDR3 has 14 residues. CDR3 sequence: CASSLGTGHQPQHF. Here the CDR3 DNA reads TGTGCCAGCAGCCTAGGGACAGGGCATCAGCCCCAGCATTTT.

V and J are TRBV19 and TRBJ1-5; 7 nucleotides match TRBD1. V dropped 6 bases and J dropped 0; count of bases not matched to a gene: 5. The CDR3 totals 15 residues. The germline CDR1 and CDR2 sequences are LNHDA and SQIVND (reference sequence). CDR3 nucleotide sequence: TGTGCCAGTAGACAGGGGAAAAATAGCAATCAGCCCCAGCATTTT. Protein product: CASRQGKNSNQPQHF.

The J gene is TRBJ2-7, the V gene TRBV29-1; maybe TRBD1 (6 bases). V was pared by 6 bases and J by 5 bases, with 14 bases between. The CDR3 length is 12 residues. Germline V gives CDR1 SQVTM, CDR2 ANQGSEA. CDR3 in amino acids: CSVPGEGDEQYF. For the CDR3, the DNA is TGCAGCGTCCCAGGGGAAGGGGACGAGCAGTACTTC.

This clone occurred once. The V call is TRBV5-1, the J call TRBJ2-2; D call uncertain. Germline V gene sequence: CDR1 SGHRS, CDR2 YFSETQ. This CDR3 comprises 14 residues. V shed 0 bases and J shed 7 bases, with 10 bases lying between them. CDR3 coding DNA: TGCGCCAGCAGCTTGGGACTCAACGGCGGGGAGCTGTTTTTT. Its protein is CASSLGLNGGELFF.

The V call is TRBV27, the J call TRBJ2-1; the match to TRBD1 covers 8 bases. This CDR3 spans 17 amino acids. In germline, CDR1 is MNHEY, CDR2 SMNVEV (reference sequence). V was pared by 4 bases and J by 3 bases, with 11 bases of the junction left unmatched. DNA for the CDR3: TGTGCCAGCAGTTCCCGCAGTCGGACAGGGATCTACAATGAGCAGTTCTTC. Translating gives CASSSRSRTGIYNEQFF.

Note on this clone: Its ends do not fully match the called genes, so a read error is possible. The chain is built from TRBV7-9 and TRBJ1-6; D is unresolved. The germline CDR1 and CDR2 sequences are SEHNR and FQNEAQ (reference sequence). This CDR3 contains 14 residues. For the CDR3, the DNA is TGTTCCAGCAGCTTATCCCAAGCCAATTCACCCCTCCACTTT. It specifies CSSSLSQANSPLHF.

CDR3 coding DNA: TGTGCCAGCAGACGGGTGACTACTGGAAACACCATATATTTT. The encoded protein is CASRRVTTGNTIYF. This sequence joins TRBV7-3 and TRBJ1-3; no reliable D call. The CDR3 covers 14 residues. V was trimmed by 6 bases and J by 2 bases, leaving 11 bases between them. Per the germline V gene, CDR1 is SGHTA and CDR2 is FQGTGA.

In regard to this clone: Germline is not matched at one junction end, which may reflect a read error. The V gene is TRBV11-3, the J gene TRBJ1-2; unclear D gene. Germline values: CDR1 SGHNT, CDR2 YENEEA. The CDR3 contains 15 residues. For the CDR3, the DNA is TGTGCCAGCGGCTTAGTCGAAAGATCTAGGTATGGCTACACCTTC. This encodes CASGLVERSRYGYTF. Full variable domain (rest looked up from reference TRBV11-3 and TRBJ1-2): EAGVVQSPRYKIIEKKQPVAFWCNPISGHNTLYWYLQNLGQGPELLIRYENEEAVDDSQLPKDRFSAERLKGVDSTLKIQPAELGDSAVYLCASGLVERSRYGYTFGSGTRLTVV.

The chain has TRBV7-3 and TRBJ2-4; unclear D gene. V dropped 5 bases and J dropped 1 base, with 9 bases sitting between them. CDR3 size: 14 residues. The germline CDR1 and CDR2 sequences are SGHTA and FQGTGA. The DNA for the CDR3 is TGTGCCAGCAGCCCCCCTACGGCCAAAAACATTCAGTACTTC. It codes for CASSPPTAKNIQYF.

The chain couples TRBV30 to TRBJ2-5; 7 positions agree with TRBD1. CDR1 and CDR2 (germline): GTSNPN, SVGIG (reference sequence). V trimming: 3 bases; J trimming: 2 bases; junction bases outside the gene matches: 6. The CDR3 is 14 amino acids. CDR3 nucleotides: TGTGCCTGGAGAGGACCACAGGGGCAAGAGACCCAGTACTTC. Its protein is CAWRGPQGQETQYF.

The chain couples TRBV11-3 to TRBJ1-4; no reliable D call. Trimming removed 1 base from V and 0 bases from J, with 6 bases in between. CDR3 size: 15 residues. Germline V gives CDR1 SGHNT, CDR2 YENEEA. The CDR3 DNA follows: TGTGCCAGCAGCTTAGGGCAGTCAACTAATGAAAAACTGTTTTTT. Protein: CASSLGQSTNEKLFF.

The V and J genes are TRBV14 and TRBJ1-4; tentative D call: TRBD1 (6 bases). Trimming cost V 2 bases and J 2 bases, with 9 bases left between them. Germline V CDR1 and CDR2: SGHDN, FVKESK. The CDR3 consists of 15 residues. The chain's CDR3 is CASSQFTGTNEKLFF. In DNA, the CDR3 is TGTGCCAGCAGCCAATTTACAGGGACTAATGAAAAACTGTTTTTT.

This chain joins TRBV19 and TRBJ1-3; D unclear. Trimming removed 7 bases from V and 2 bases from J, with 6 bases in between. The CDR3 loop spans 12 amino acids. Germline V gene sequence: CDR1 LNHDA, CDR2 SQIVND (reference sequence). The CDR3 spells CASTIAGNTIYF. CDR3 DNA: TGTGCCAGTACCATAGCTGGAAACACCATATATTTT.

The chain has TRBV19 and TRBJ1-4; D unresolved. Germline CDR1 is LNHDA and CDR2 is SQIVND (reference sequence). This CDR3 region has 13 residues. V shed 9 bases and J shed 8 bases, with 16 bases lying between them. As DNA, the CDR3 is TGTGCCAGCAGTGGGCAAGGCGGGGAAAAACTGTTTTTT. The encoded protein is CASSGQGGEKLFF.

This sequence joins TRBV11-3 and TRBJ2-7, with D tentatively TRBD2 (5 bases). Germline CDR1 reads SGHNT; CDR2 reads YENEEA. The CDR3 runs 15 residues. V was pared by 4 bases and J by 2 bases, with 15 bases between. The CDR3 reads CASSSSGVGAYEQYF. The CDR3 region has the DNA TGTGCCAGCAGCTCCAGCGGAGTGGGAGCCTACGAGCAGTACTTC.

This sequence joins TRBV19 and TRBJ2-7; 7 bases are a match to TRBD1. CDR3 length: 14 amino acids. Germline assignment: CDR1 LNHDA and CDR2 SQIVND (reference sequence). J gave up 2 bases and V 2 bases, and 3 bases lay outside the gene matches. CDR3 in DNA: TGTGCCAGTAGTATACAGGGGGTTACCTACGAGCAGTACTTC. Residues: CASSIQGVTYEQYF. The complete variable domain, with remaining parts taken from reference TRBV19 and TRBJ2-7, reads DGGITQSPKYLFRKEGQNVTLSCEQNLNHDAMYWYRQDPGQGLRLIYYSQIVNDFQKGDIAEGYSVSREKKESFPLTVTSAQKNPTAFYLCASSIQGVTYEQYFGPGTRLTVT.